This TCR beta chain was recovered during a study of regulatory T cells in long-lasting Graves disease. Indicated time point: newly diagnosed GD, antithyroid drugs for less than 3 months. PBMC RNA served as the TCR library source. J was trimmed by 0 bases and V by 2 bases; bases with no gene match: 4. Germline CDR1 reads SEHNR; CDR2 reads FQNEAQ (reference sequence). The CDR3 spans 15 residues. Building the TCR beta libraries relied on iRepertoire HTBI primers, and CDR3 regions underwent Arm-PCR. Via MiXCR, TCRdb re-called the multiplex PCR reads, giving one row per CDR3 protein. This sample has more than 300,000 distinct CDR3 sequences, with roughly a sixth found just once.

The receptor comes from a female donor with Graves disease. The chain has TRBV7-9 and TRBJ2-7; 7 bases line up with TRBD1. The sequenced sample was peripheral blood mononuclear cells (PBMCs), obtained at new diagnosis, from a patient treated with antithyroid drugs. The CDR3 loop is CASSLFGDSSYEQYF. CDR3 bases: TGTGCCAGCAGCTTATTCGGGGACAGCTCCTACGAGCAGTACTTC.